This T cell receptor beta chain is drawn from a study of blood T cell repertoires in COVID-19. TCRdb's table, derived via immunoSEQ multiplex PCR, lists solely in-frame clones and lacks some. The sample consists of 100,000 to 150,000 clones, roughly 85% of them appearing once. The sequence was obtained from a woman over 75 with acute or convalescent COVID-19. The sequenced material came from peripheral blood.

The CDR3 nucleotides read TGTGCCAGCAGCGACGGAGTTCGAGCCCTCCACTTT. Amino acids: CASSDGVRALHF. This rearrangement joins TRBV12-3 or TRBV12-4 to TRBJ1-6; no clear D. V was trimmed by 6 bases and J by 14 bases, leaving 14 bases between them. The CDR3 extends over 12 amino acids.